This T cell receptor (beta chain) was profiled in a study of blood T cell repertoires in COVID-19. Study information: COVID-19 samples from acute and convalescent phases originated in the United States, Italy and Spain.

Clones were read by immunoSEQ multiplex PCR, and TCRdb kept only the in-frame ones, dropping some. The sample lists about 200,000 clones, 85% to 90% seen once, with roughly 0.78% in the top ten. Trimming stripped 9 bases from V and 5 bases from J, with 16 bases between. The CDR3 totals 14 residues. From germline, CDR1 is MNHEY and CDR2 SVGAGI. This TCR was sampled from a woman aged 70-85 years with acute or convalescent COVID-19. The rearrangement links TRBV6-5 to TRBJ2-2, with D possibly matching TRBD2 (6 bases). The sample taken for sequencing was peripheral blood. CDR3 DNA: TGTGCCAGTTCTAAGCGGGTGGGGACCGGGGAGCTGTTTTTT. It yields the protein CASSKRVGTGELFF.